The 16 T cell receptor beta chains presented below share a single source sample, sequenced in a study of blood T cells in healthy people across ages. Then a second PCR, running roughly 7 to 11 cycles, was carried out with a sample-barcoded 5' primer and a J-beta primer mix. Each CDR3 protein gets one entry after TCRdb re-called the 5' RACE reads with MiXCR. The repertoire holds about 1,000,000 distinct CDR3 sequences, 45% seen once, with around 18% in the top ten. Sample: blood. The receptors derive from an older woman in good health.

Here the CDR3 reads CASSGPSLETQYF. DNA of the CDR3: TGCGCCAGCAGTGGACCTAGCTTGGAGACCCAGTACTTC. This chain uses TRBV5-1 with TRBJ2-5; perhaps TRBD2 as D (5 bases). Germline V gene sequence: CDR1 SGHRS, CDR2 YFSETQ. V lost 5 bases and J lost 5, with 13 bases in between. The CDR3 is 13 residues long.

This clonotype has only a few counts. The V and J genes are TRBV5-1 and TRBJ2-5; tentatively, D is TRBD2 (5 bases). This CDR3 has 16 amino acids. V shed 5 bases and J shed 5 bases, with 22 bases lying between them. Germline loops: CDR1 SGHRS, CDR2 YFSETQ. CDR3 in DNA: TGCGCCAGCAGAGAGGCCCGGGGAGTAGGAATGGAGACCCAGTACTTC. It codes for CASREARGVGMETQYF.

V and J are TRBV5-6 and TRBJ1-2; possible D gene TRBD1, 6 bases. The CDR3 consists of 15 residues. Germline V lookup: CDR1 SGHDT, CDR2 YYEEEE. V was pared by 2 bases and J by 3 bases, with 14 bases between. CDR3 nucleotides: TGTGCCAGCAGCTTAGCACAGGGTAGGGACTATGGCTACACCTTC. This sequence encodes CASSLAQGRDYGYTF. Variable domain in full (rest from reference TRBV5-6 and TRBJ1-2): DAGVTQSPTHLIKTRGQQVTLRCSPKSGHDTVSWYQQALGQGPQFIFQYYEEEERQRGNFPDRFSGHQFPNYSSELNVNALLLGDSALYLCASSLAQGRDYGYTFGSGTRLTVV.

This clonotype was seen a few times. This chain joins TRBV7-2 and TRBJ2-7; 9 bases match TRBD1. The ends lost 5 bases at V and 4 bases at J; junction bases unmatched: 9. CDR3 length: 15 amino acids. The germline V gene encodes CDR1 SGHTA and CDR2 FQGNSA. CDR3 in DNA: TGTGCCAGCAGCCCTAGGGGACAGGGTGTGTACGAGCAGTACTTC. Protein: CASSPRGQGVYEQYF.

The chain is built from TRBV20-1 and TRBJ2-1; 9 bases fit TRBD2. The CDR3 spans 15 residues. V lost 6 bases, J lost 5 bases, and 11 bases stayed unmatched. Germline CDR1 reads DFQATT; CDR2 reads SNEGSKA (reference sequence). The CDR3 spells CSAISGRGPHNEQFF. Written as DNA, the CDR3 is TGCAGTGCAATTAGCGGGAGAGGCCCTCACAATGAGCAGTTCTTC.

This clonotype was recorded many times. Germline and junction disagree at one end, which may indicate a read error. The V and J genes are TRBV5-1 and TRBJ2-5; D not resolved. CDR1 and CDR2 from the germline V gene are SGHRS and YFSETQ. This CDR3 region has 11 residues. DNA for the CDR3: TGTGCCAGCAGCTTAGAAGAGACCCAGTACTTC. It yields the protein CASSLEETQYF. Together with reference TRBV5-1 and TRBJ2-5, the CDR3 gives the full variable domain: KAGVTQTPRYLIKTRGQQVTLSCSPISGHRSVSWYQQTPGQGLQFLFEYFSETQRNKGNFPGRFSGRQFSNSRSEMNVSTLELGDSALYLCASSLEETQYFGPGTRLLVL.

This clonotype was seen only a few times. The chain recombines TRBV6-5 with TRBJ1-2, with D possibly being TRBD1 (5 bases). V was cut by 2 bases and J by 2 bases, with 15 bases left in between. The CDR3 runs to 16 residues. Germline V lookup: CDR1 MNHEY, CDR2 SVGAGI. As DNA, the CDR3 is TGTGCCAGCAGTTACCTTCTGGGGCCCCGGAACTATGGCTACACCTTC. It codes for CASSYLLGPRNYGYTF.

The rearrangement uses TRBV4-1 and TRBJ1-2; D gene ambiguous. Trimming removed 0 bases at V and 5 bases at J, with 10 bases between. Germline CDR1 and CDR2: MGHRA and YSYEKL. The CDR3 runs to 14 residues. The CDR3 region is CASSQDEGPYGYTF. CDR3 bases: TGCGCCAGCAGCCAAGATGAAGGGCCTTATGGCTACACCTTC.

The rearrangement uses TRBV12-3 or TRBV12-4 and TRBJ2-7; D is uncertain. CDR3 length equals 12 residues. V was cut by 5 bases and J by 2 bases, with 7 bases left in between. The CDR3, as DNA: TGTGCCAGCAGTGCGGTCCCCTACGAGCAGTACTTC. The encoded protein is CASSAVPYEQYF.

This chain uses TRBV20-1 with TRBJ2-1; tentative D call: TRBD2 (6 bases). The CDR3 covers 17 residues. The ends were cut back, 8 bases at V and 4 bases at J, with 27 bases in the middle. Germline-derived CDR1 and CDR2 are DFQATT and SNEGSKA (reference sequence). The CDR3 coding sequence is TGCAGTCCCCTTGGTGGGAGAAGGGAGGCCCAGTACAATGAGCAGTTCTTC. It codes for CSPLGGRREAQYNEQFF.

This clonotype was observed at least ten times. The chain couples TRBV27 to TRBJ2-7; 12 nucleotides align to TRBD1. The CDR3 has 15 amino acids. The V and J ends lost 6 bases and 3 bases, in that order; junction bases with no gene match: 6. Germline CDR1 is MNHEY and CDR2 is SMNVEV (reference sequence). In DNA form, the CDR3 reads TGTGCCAGCAGCTTGGGGACAGGGGGCCTCTACGAGCAGTACTTC. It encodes CASSLGTGGLYEQYF.

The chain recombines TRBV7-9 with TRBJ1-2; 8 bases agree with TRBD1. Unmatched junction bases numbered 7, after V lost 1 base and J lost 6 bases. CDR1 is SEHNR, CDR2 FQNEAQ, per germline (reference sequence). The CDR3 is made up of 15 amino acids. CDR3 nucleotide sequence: TGTGCCAGCAGCTTAGACAGGACAGGGTGGGATGGCTACACCTTC. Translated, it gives CASSLDRTGWDGYTF.

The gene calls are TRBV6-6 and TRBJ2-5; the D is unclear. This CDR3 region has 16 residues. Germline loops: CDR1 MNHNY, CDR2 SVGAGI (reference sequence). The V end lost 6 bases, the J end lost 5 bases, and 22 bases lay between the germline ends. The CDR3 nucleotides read TGTGCCAGCAGAAAGACTTTGGTCCCCCGAGAGGAGACCCAGTACTTC. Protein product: CASRKTLVPREETQYF.

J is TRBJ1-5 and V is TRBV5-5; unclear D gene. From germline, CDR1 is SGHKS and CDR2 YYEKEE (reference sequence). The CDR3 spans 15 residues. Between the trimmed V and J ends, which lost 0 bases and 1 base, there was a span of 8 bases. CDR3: CASSLASGSNQPQHF. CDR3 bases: TGTGCCAGCAGCTTGGCATCTGGGAGCAATCAGCCCCAGCATTTT.

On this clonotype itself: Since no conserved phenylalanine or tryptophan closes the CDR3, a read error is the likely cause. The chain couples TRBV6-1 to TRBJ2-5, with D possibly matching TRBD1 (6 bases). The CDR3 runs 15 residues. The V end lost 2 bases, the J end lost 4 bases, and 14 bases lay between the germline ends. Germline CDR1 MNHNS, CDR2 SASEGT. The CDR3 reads CASSETGFQGETQYY. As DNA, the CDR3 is TGTGCCAGCAGTGAAACAGGGTTCCAGGGAGAGACCCAGTACTAC.

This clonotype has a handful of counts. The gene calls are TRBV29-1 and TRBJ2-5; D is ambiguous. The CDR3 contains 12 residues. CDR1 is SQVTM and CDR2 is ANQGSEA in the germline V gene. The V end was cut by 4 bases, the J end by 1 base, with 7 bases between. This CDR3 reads CSVGGSQETQYF. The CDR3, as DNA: TGCAGCGTTGGTGGCAGCCAAGAGACCCAGTACTTC.